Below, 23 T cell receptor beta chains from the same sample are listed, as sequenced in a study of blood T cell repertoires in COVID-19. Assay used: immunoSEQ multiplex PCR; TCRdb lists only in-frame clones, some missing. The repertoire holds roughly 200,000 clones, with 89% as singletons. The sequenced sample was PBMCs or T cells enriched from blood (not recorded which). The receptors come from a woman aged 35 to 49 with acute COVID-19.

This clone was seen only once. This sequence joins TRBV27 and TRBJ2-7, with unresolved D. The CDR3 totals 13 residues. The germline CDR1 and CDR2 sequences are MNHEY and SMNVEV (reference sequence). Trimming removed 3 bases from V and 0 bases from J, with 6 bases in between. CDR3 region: CASSFRSSYEQYF. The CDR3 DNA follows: TGTGCCAGCAGTTTTAGAAGCTCCTACGAGCAGTACTTC.

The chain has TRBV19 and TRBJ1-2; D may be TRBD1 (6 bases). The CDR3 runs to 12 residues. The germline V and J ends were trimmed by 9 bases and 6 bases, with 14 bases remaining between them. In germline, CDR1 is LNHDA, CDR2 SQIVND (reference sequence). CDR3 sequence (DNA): TGTGCCAGCGGACAGTACACACATGGCTACACCTTC. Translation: CASGQYTHGYTF.

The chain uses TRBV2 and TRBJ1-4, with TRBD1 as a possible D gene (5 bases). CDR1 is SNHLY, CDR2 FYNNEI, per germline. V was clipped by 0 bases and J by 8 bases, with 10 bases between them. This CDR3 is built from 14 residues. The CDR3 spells CASSEAGPGEKLFF. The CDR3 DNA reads TGTGCCAGCAGTGAAGCCGGGCCAGGGGAAAAACTGTTTTTT.

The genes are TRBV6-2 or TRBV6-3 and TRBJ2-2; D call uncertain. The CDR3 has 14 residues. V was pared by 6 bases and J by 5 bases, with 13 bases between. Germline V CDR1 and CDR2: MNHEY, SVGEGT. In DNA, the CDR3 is TGTGCCAGCAGCCTGGCCCACCGAACCGGGGAGCTGTTTTTT. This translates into CASSLAHRTGELFF.

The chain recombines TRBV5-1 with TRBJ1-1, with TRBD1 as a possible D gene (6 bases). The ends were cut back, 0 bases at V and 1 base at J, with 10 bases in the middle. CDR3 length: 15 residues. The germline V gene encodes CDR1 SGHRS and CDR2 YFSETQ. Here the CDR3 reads CASSLDTGSNTEAFF. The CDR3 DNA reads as TGCGCCAGCAGCTTGGATACAGGGTCGAACACTGAAGCTTTCTTT.

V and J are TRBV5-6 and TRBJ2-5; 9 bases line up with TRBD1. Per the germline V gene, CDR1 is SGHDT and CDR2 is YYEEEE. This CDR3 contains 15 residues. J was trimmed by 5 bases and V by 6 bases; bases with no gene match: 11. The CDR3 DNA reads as TGTGCCAGCAAGATACAGGGGGCGAGGTGGGAGACCCAGTACTTC. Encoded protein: CASKIQGARWETQYF.

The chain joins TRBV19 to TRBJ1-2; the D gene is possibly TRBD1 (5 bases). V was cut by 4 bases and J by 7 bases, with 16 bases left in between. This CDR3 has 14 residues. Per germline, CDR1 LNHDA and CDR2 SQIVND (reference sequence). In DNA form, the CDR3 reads TGTGCCAGTAGTACCAGGGAGGGCTTGACTGGCTACACCTTC. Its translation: CASSTREGLTGYTF.

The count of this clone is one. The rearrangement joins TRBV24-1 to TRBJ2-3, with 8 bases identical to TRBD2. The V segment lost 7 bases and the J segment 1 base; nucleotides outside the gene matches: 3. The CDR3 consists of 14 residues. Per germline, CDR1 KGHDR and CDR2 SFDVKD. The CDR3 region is CATSRAGGTDTQYF. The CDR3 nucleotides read TGTGCCACCAGCCGAGCGGGGGGCACAGATACGCAGTATTTT.

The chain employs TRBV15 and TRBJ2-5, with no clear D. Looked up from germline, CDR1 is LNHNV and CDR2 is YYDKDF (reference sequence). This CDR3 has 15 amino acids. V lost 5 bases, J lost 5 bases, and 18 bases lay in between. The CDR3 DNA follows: TGTGCCACCAGCGTACGAAGTCCGAGTAAGGAGACCCAGTACTTC. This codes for CATSVRSPSKETQYF.

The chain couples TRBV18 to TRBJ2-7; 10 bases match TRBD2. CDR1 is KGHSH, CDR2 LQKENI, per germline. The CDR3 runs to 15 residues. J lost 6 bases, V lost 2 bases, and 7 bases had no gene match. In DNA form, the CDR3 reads TGTGCCAGCTCACCAGCGAGCGGGGGGGTGGGCGAGCAGTACTTC. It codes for CASSPASGGVGEQYF. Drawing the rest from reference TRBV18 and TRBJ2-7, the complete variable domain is NAGVMQNPRHLVRRRGQEARLRCSPMKGHSHVYWYRQLPEEGLKFMVYLQKENIIDESGMPKERFSAEFPKEGPSILRIQQVVRGDSAAYFCASSPASGGVGEQYFGPGTRLTVT.

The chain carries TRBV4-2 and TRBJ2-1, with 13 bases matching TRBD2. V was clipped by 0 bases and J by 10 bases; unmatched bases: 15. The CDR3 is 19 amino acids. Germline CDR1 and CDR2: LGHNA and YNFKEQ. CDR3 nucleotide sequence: TGTGCCAGCAGCCAAGACCGTAACCTCGGACTAGCGGGAGCTCGGGAGCAGTTCTTC. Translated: CASSQDRNLGLAGAREQFF.

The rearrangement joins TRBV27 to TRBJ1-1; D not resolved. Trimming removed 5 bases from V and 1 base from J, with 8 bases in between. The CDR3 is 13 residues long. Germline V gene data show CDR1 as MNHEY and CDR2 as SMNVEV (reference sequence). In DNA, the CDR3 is TGTGCCAGCAGTCCCTTAGAGAACACTGAAGCTTTCTTT. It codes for CASSPLENTEAFF.

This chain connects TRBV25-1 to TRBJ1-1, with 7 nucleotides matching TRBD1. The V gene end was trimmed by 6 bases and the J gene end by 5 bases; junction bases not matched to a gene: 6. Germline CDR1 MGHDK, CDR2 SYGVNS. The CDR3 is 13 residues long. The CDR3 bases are TGTGCCAGCAGACAGGGGTCGGTGACTGAAGCTTTCTTT. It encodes CASRQGSVTEAFF.

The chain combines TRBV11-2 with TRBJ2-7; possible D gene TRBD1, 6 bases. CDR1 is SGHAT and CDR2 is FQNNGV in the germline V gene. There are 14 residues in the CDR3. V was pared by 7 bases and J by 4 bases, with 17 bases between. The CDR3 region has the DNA TGTGCCAGCATCGAAGAAGCAGGGGATTACGAGCAGTACTTC. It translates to CASIEEAGDYEQYF.

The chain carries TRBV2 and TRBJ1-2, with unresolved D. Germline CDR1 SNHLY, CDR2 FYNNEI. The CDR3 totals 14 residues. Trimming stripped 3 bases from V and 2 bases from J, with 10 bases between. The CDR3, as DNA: TGTGCCAGCAGTGAGGACTCCCTAAACTATGGCTACACCTTC. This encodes CASSEDSLNYGYTF.

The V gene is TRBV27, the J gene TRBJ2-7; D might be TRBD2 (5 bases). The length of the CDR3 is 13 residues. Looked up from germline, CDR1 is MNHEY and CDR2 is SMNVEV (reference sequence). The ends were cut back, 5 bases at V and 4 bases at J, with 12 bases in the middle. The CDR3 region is CASSPASGYEQYF. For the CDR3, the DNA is TGTGCCAGCAGTCCCGCATCGGGATACGAGCAGTACTTC.

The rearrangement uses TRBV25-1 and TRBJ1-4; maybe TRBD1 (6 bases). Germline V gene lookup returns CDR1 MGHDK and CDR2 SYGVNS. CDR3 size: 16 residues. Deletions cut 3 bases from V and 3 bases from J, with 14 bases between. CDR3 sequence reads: CASSELTGRSNEKLFF. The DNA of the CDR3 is TGTGCCAGCAGTGAGTTAACAGGGAGATCTAATGAAAAACTGTTTTTT.

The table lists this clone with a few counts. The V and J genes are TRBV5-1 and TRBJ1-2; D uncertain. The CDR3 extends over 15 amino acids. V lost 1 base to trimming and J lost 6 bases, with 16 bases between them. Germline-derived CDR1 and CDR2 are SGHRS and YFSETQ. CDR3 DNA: TGCGCCAGCAGCTTGACCCCCGTGCAGTCGAATGGCTACACCTTC. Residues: CASSLTPVQSNGYTF.

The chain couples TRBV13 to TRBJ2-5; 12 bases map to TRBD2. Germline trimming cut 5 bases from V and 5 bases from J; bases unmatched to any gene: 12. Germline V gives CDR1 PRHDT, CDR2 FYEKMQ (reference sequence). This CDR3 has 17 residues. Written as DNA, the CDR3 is TGTGCCAGCAGCAAACCCAAGACTAGCGGGAGTGGTGAGACCCAGTACTTC. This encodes CASSKPKTSGSGETQYF.

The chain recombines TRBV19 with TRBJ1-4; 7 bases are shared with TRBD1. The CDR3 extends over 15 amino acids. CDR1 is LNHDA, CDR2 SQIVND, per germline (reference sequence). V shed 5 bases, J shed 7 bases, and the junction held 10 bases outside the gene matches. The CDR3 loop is CASSGPGGVGEKLFF. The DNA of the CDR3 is TGTGCCAGTAGTGGTCCAGGGGGAGTTGGTGAAAAACTGTTTTTT.

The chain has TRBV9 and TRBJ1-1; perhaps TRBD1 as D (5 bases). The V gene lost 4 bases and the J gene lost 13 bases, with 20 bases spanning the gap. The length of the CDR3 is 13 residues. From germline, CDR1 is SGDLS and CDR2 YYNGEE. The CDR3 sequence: CASSPHQDGRGFF. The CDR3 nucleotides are TGTGCCAGCAGCCCACACCAGGACGGAAGGGGTTTCTTT.

The CDR3 coding sequence is TGTGCCAGCAGCTTGGCGGGGGTAGCGCCTAGCACAGATACGCAGTATTTT. It specifies CASSLAGVAPSTDTQYF. This sequence joins TRBV5-5 and TRBJ2-3, with D possibly being TRBD2 (6 bases). Looked up from germline, CDR1 is SGHKS and CDR2 is YYEKEE (reference sequence). CDR3 length equals 17 residues. V was cut by 0 bases and J by 0 bases, with 14 bases left in between.

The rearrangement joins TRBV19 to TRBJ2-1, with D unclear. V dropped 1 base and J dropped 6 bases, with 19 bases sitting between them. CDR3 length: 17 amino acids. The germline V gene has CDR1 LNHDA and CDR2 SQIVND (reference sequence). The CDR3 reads CASSIVTSALMTNEQFF. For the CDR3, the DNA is TGTGCCAGTAGTATAGTTACCAGCGCGCTTATGACCAATGAGCAGTTCTTC.